This T cell receptor beta chain derives from a study of CXCR3-negative and CXCR3-positive naive CD8 T cells (dated 2019 in TCRdb). As for the study more broadly: Approximately 130 million TRB reads were obtained in total, roughly 1.5 +/- 0.3 million reads per library. Diversity and physicochemical repertoire analyses covered around 10 donors pooled from two independent experiments. For the TRBV-TRBJ cluster analysis, the naive subsets came from about five donors, while the memory cells came from 3 donors.

The study at large found these results: Compared with CXCR3-negative naive cells, CXCR3-positive naive cells had TRB CDR3s with higher hydrophobicity (lower Kidera factor 4), lower energy, and higher strength and volume indices. CXCR3 expression partially decreased after cryopreservation, so most assays used freshly isolated PBMCs. Within the same donor, TRBV-TRBJ usage looked similar between naive CXCR3-negative and CXCR3-positive cells, but memory cells had distinct patterns. Surface CD5, linked to self-reactivity in mice, was comparable between naive subsets; TCR interaction strength was therefore also inferred from TRB CDR3 physicochemical properties. Comparably high repertoire diversity was found in both naive subsets, whereas much lower repertoire diversity was found in memory CD8+ T cells.

Counted from cysteine to phenylalanine, this CDR3 has 12 amino acids. DNA is not on record. Each CD8+ T cell subset was flow-sorted in triplicate, and a few hundred thousand cells per subset were placed directly into RLT lysis buffer. To exclude memory contaminants, naive CD8+ T cells were stringently defined as CD45RO-CCR7+CD27+CD95-. Standard density gradient centrifugation was used to isolate peripheral blood mononuclear cells from buffy coats. A FACSAria III was used to flow-sort naive CD8+ T cells into CXCR3-negative and CXCR3-positive populations. Total RNA was extracted from sorted cells using an RNeasy Mini Kit. As concerns this clonotype: Its antigen target is currently unknown.

The data were produced on a NextSeq 550. The Human TCR Profiling Kit (MiLaboratory) was used to make UMI-labeled 5' RACE TRB cDNA libraries. The full amount of extracted RNA was used for cDNA synthesis, and the full amount of resulting cDNA was used for PCR amplification. Libraries were prepared in parallel with an identical number of PCR cycles. Per the source publication's procedure: About 53,000 +/- 10,000 unique UMI-labeled TRB cDNA molecules per library were extracted with MIGEC and MiXCR, with at least two reads per UMI required. An average of roughly 40,000 +/- 10,000 functional in-frame TRB CDR3 nucleotide clonotypes without stop codons was found per library. After downsampling to 5000 UMI-labeled TRB molecules per sample, diversity metrics, including normalized Shannon-Wiener and Chao1, were computed in VDJtools. VDJtools computed clonotype-size-weighted physicochemical properties of the central five CDR3 residues: interaction energy, strength, volume and Kidera factor 4. One entry per CDR3 protein sequence results from the TCRdb reprocessing of the reads, with DNA left out. V and J calls and clone size were set by TCRdb, not the authors. The table for this sample lists 120,000 to 150,000 distinct CDR3 sequences. The ten largest clonotypes hold around 0.3% of the sample.

The sample taken for sequencing was naive CXCR3+ CD8+ T cells from blood. Reading the label with the study, this specimen's cell subset or site is: CD45RO-CCR7+CD27+CD95- naive CD8+ T cells expressing CXCR3 (TNR3+). In this chain, TRBV12-3 or TRBV12-4 is recombined with TRBJ1-1; TCRdb proposes TRBD1, but this gene call is untestable without DNA. This TCR came from a human donor in good health. Some clones in this sample may be carry-over from other donors' samples. The CDR3 reads CASLRVNTEAFF.